The 9 T cell receptor beta chains below all came from one sample that was sequenced in a study of T cell responses to AZD1222 COVID-19 vaccine. Here immunoSEQ multiplex PCR was the method, and the copy in TCRdb shows in-frame clones only, minus some. This sample has 95,000 to 150,000 clones; about nine tenths occur once, and the top ten carry 4% to 5.5%. The sample was peripheral blood, taken on day 0 of AZD1222 vaccination. Receptors originate from an adult in good health.

The chain recombines TRBV21-1 with TRBJ1-1. TRBV21-1 is shown as a pseudogene. CDR3 length: 13 amino acids. In nucleotides, the CDR3 is TGTGCCAGCAGCAAAGTTCGGAACTCTGAAGCTTTCTTT. Translating it yields CASSKVRNSEAFF.

The J gene is TRBJ2-5, the V gene TRBV10-1; 11 nucleotides match TRBD1. V lost 5 bases to trimming and J lost 2 bases; unmatched junction nucleotides: 7. The CDR3 extends over 16 amino acids. Germline CDR1 and CDR2: WNHNN and SYGVQD (reference sequence). The CDR3 sequence is CASSTGTGGTQETQYF. CDR3 coding DNA: TGCGCCAGCAGTACCGGGACAGGGGGGACTCAAGAGACCCAGTACTTC.

The chain uses TRBV27 and TRBJ2-7, with D perhaps TRBD2 (5 bases). The V and J ends lost 1 base and 5 bases respectively, with 9 bases between them. Germline V lookup: CDR1 MNHEY, CDR2 SMNVEV (reference sequence). This CDR3 comprises 13 residues. CDR3 residues: CASSLLGSHEQYF. CDR3 nucleotide sequence: TGTGCCAGCAGTTTATTAGGGAGCCACGAGCAGTACTTC.

The chain combines TRBV5-6 with TRBJ2-3, with 13 bases lining up with TRBD2. Trimming took 0 bases from V and 1 from J; bases not matched to a gene: 8. The CDR3 covers 19 residues. The germline V gene has CDR1 SGHDT and CDR2 YYEEEE. The CDR3 loop reads CASSLVTSGGTTGTDTQYF. The CDR3 region has the DNA TGTGCCAGCAGCTTGGTGACTAGCGGGGGGACTACTGGCACAGATACGCAGTATTTT.

The chain uses TRBV24-1 and TRBJ2-1; D not certain. Trimming took off 4 bases at V and 4 bases at J, with 7 bases between the two ends. From germline, CDR1 is KGHDR and CDR2 SFDVKD. The CDR3 sequence is 13 residues long. CDR3 coding DNA: TGTGCCACCAGTGACCCCAAGTACAATGAGCAGTTCTTC. Translation gives CATSDPKYNEQFF.

The chain uses TRBV19 and TRBJ2-5; unclear D gene. V was shortened by 3 bases and J by 5 bases, with 10 bases between the two germline ends. In germline, CDR1 is LNHDA, CDR2 SQIVND (reference sequence). CDR3 length equals 13 residues. The CDR3 spells CASSIKATETQYF. Here the CDR3 DNA reads TGTGCCAGTAGTATTAAGGCGACTGAGACCCAGTACTTC.

The genes are TRBV3-1 (or the pseudogene TRBV3-2) and TRBJ1-6; D is unresolved. This CDR3 is built from 15 residues. V gave up 0 bases and J gave up 6 bases, with 9 bases separating them. The V gene's germline CDR1 is LGHDT and CDR2 YNNKEL (reference sequence). CDR3 DNA sequence: TGTGCCAGCAGCCAAGATAGCTTAAGTAATTCACCCCTCCACTTT. It translates to CASSQDSLSNSPLHF.

The rearrangement links TRBV20-1 to TRBJ1-1; D is ambiguous. V was pared by 3 bases and J by 6 bases, with 11 bases between. The germline V gene has CDR1 DFQATT and CDR2 SNEGSKA (reference sequence). CDR3 length: 12 residues. The CDR3 loop reads CSASQSLAEAFF. The CDR3 DNA reads as TGCAGTGCTAGTCAAAGTTTAGCTGAAGCTTTCTTT.

In its sample, this clone was seen once. The rearrangement joins TRBV28 to TRBJ2-1, with D perhaps matching TRBD1 (7 bases). The CDR3 length is 17 residues. Germline values: CDR1 MDHEN, CDR2 SYDVKM. Trimming left V 3 bases short and J 1 base short, with 16 bases between. CDR3 amino acids: CASSFGGQRFSYNEQFF. The CDR3 DNA reads as TGTGCCAGCAGTTTCGGGGGACAGAGATTTTCCTACAATGAGCAGTTCTTC.